This note documents a single T cell receptor (beta chain) sequence. Its antigen is currently not known. No quality values exist for individual bases; no much larger clone is one base distant. The collaborating institutions used their own protocols to collect whole blood in K2EDTA tubes. For TCRbeta analysis, collaborators shipped samples as frozen whole blood, isolated PBMCs, or DNA extracted from either of those sample types. The sample belongs to a study of blood T cell repertoires in COVID-19 (dated by TCRdb to the early 2020s). At the level of the whole study: Samples from collaborators originated in the United States, Italy and Spain and spanned both the acute and convalescent phases of COVID-19. Subjects who had been exposed to COVID-19, were actively infected with it, or had recovered from it provided the deeply sampled blood TCRbeta repertoires that made up the dataset. Sample metadata almost always included a de-identified subject ID, COVID-19 status, age in years and sex. The samples were drawn from two sources: the first 160 participants of the ongoing ImmuneRACE study, and 1,000 to 1,500 subjects contributed by 6 global collaborators. The repertoires were released in a freely available public database meant as a resource for research on the immune response to SARS-CoV-2. HLA class I and class II types, where available, came from metadata supplied by the sample provider rather than from assay-based typing. The material from the prospective study consisted of cDNA or gDNA derived from T cells, B-cell-depleted T cells, or PBMCs.

The immunoSEQ Assay, a bias-controlled multiplex PCR, was used to amplify TCRbeta CDR3 regions from genomic DNA. Regarding the original processing steps: Nucleated cell counts per sample were estimated from amplification of reference gene primers within the assay. To quantify the absolute abundance of each unique TCRbeta CDR3 rearrangement, sequence reads were collapsed and filtered. For each sample, productive Simpson clonality was calculated as the square root of Simpson's diversity index over productive rearrangements. In its TCRdb copy, this immuneACCESS table keeps in-frame sequences only and misses some clones. Where compared with another copy, unresolved V genes explain less than half of these, and the others have no known cause. V, J and clone size derive from that table, while D and trimming were established from the DNA sequence. This sample holds fewer than 90,000 clones; approximately 88% were observed only once. Over 0.45% of the sample belongs to the ten largest clones.

Overall results and qualifications from the work: How much clinical and demographic metadata was included differed by source and by participant, and the metadata was provided uncurated.

V is clipped by 4 bases and J by 10 bases, and the sequence between their germline boundaries is 13 bases long. The germline V gene provides CDR1 SGHDN and CDR2 FVKESK. Including cysteine and phenylalanine, the CDR3 has 12 amino acids. The read is trimmed to its CDR3 DNA, 36 bases read in frame from base 1. This clonotype was sampled from a man in his sixties with acute or convalescent COVID-19. The sequenced sample was peripheral blood. This receptor chain uses TRBV14 and TRBJ1-2, with TRBD1 tentatively as D gene (6 bases match). CDR3 reads: CASSPGTLIYTF. Here is the DNA: TGTGCCAGCAGCCCCGGGACACTTATCTACACCTTC.